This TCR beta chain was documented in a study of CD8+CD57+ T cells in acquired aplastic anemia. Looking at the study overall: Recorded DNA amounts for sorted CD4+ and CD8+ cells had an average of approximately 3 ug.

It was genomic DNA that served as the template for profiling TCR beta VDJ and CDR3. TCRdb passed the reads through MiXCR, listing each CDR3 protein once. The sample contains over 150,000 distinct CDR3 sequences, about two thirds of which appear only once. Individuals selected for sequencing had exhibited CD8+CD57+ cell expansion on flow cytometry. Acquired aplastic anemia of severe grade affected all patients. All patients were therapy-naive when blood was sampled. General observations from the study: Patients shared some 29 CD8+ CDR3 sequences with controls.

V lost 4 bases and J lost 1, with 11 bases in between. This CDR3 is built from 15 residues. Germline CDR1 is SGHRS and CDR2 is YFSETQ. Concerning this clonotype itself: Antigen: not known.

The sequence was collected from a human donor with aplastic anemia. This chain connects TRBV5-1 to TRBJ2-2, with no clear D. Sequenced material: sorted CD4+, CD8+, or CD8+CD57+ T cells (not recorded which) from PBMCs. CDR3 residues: CASSPVVGNTGELFF. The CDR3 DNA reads TGCGCCAGCAGCCCGGTGGTAGGGAACACCGGGGAGCTGTTTTTT.